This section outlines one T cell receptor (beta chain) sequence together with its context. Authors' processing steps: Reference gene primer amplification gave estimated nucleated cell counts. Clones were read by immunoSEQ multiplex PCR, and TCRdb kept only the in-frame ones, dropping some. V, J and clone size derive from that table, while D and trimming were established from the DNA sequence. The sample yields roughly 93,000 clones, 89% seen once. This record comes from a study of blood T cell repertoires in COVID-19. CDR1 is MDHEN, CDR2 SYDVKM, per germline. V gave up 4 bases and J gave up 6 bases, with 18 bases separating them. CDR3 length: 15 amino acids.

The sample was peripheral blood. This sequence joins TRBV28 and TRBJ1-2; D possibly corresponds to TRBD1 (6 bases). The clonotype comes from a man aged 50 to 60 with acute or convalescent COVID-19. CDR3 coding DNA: TGTGCCAGCAGTTCATCCTCACAGGGTTCGGATGGCTACACCTTC. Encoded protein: CASSSSSQGSDGYTF.